The 28 T cell receptor beta chains listed next were all sequenced from one sample in a study of cytomegalovirus exposure and HLA in healthy donors (dated by TCRdb to 2016 to 2017). Libraries were made using the immunoSEQ multiplex PCR assay. A mixture of 60 forward primers for TCR Vbeta segments and 13 reverse primers for TCR Jbeta segments was used in the multiplex PCR. TCRdb carries this immuneACCESS record with in-frame sequences only. Its versions omit some clonotypes, under half of them owing to an unresolved V gene in the studies checked, with the rest unexplained. The sample table lists more than 50,000 clones, roughly 74% of them with a count of one. Approximately 20% of the sample rests with the top ten. Source material: PBMCs. Every receptor here comes from a middle-aged woman in good health and CMV-seropositive.

This clone was observed a few times. The V and J genes are TRBV9 and TRBJ1-3; D is ambiguous. The germline V and J ends were trimmed by 5 bases and 2 bases, with 8 bases remaining between them. Looked up from germline, CDR1 is SGDLS and CDR2 is YYNGEE. This CDR3 spans 13 amino acids. The CDR3: CASRGGPGNTIYF. CDR3 coding DNA: TGTGCCAGCAGGGGAGGGCCTGGAAACACCATATATTTT.

The genes are TRBV29-1 and TRBJ1-1; TRBD1 matches 7 bases. This CDR3 region has 15 residues. The trim removed 0 bases at V and 5 bases at J, leaving 9 bases unmatched. From germline, CDR1 is SQVTM and CDR2 ANQGSEA. The CDR3 sequence is CSVEDLSPGGTEAFF. DNA for the CDR3: TGCAGCGTTGAAGATCTTAGTCCAGGGGGGACTGAAGCTTTCTTT.

As DNA, the CDR3 is TGTGCCAGCAGAGTAGACAGGGCGTCCTACGAGCAGTACTTC. This encodes CASRVDRASYEQYF. The chain links TRBV2 to TRBJ2-7; 7 bases match TRBD1. Germline V gene sequence: CDR1 SNHLY, CDR2 FYNNEI. The CDR3 length is 14 residues. With V trimmed by 6 bases and J by 1 base, 6 bases remained unmatched. Combining the CDR3 with reference TRBV2 and TRBJ2-7 gives the whole variable domain EPEVTQTPSHQVTQMGQEVILRCVPISNHLYFYWYRQILGQKVEFLVSFYNNEISEKSEIFDDQFSVERPDGSNFTLKIRSTKLEDSAMYFCASRVDRASYEQYFGPGTRLTVT.

The V and J genes are TRBV6-5 and TRBJ2-6; perhaps TRBD1 as D (6 bases). CDR1 and CDR2 (germline): MNHEY, SVGAGI. Trimming stripped 7 bases from V and 4 bases from J, with 14 bases between. CDR3 size: 15 residues. The DNA for the CDR3 is TGTGCCAGCAAGGGAACAGGGTCGGGGGCCAACGTCCTGACTTTC. As protein: CASKGTGSGANVLTF.

This chain uses TRBV6-1 with TRBJ2-3; TRBD1 aligns across 7 bases. CDR3 length: 13 amino acids. The junction had 2 bases not matched to a gene; V was cut back by 6 bases and J by 2 bases. Germline values: CDR1 MNHNS, CDR2 SASEGT. The CDR3, as DNA: TGTGCCAGCAGACAGGGGATCACAGATACGCAGTATTTT. This codes for CASRQGITDTQYF.

This clone has just a few counts. This sequence joins TRBV30 and TRBJ2-2; 7 positions match TRBD1. CDR3 size: 14 residues. CDR1 GTSNPN and CDR2 SVGIG come from the germline V gene (reference sequence). Trimming cost V 0 bases and J 4 bases; bases outside gene matches: 2. The CDR3 loop reads CAWSVGQRTGELFF. CDR3 sequence (DNA): TGTGCCTGGAGTGTGGGACAGCGCACCGGGGAGCTGTTTTTT.

This clone was counted only a few times. The J gene is TRBJ2-7, the V gene TRBV4-1; TRBD2 is a possible D gene (5 bases). V was cut by 1 base and J by 4 bases, with 11 bases left in between. The CDR3 is 14 residues long. Germline V gives CDR1 MGHRA, CDR2 YSYEKL. This CDR3 is CASSQGTRGYEQYF. The DNA for the CDR3 is TGCGCCAGCAGCCAAGGAACTAGAGGGTACGAGCAGTACTTC.

V usage is TRBV28 and J usage is TRBJ2-1; 14 bases line up with TRBD2. V trimming: 6 bases; J trimming: 8 bases; junction bases outside the gene matches: 12. The CDR3 consists of 17 residues. Germline CDR1 and CDR2: MDHEN and SYDVKM. In DNA form, the CDR3 reads TGTGCCAGCAGACAGAGACTAGCGGGGGGGCCTTTCTATGAGCAGTTCTTC. It is translated as CASRQRLAGGPFYEQFF.

This chain joins TRBV29-1 and TRBJ1-5; no firm D call. This CDR3 region has 12 residues. Germline CDR1 reads SQVTM; CDR2 reads ANQGSEA. V lost 4 bases, J lost 5 bases, and 9 bases lay in between. CDR3 DNA sequence: TGCAGCGTTGGGACTGATCATCAGCCCCAGCATTTT. Translation gives CSVGTDHQPQHF.

The chain carries TRBV7-2 and TRBJ2-7; 9 nucleotides align to TRBD2. V was pared by 4 bases and J by 4 bases, with 8 bases of the junction left unmatched. The CDR3 is 15 residues long. The germline V gene encodes CDR1 SGHTA and CDR2 FQGNSA. CDR3 sequence: CASSSFTSGSYEQYF. CDR3 in DNA: TGTGCCAGCAGCTCCTTCACTAGCGGGTCGTACGAGCAGTACTTC.

The chain uses TRBV29-1 and TRBJ2-1, with 9 bases identical to TRBD1. Germline CDR1 is SQVTM and CDR2 is ANQGSEA. Unmatched junction bases numbered 6, after V lost 3 bases and J lost 6 bases. The CDR3 has 14 residues. The CDR3 is CSVESTGGSNEQFF. The CDR3 DNA follows: TGCAGCGTTGAGTCGACAGGGGGGTCCAATGAGCAGTTCTTC.

CDR3 DNA sequence: TGTGCCAGCAGCCAGTGGGGGGGGGACCCGAACAATGAGCAGTTCTTC. It yields the protein CASSQWGGDPNNEQFF. The rearrangement links TRBV7-8 to TRBJ2-1, with 7 nucleotides matching TRBD2. The germline V gene has CDR1 SGHVS and CDR2 FQNEAQ. With 5 bases clipped from V and 5 bases from J, the junction kept 12 bases outside the gene matches. The CDR3 runs to 16 residues. Supplemented by reference TRBV7-8 and TRBJ2-1, the full variable domain reads GAGVSQSPRYKVAKRGQDVALRCDPISGHVSLFWYQQALGQGPEFLTYFQNEAQLDKSGLPSDRFFAERPEGSVSTLKIQRTQQEDSAVYLCASSQWGGDPNNEQFFGPGTRLTVL.

The CDR3 region is CAIGTALGWGYTF. The CDR3 region has the DNA TGTGCCATCGGGACAGCCCTTGGTTGGGGCTACACCTTC. The V gene is TRBV21-1, the J gene TRBJ1-2; the DNA was not compared with TRBD1, the D call given in the table. TRBV21-1 is labeled a pseudogene. The CDR3 is 13 residues long.

This chain joins TRBV11-3 and TRBJ2-5; 7 nucleotides agree with TRBD2. This CDR3 region has 16 residues. The germline gives CDR1 SGHNT, CDR2 YENEEA. Trimming removed 1 base from V and 5 bases from J; junction bases left unmatched: 10. CDR3 nucleotide sequence: TGTGCCAGCAGCTTAGGGGCCGGGAGGAGCGGGGAGACCCAGTACTTC. This encodes CASSLGAGRSGETQYF.

As to this clone: One junction end does not reproduce the germline sequence, and a read error may be involved. The J gene is TRBJ1-1, the V gene TRBV6-5; D unresolved. The germline V gene encodes CDR1 MNHEY and CDR2 SVGAGI. The CDR3 has 15 residues. The CDR3: CASSLSPGLKTEAFF. The CDR3 coding sequence is TGTGCCAGCAGCCTCTCCCCTGGGCTGAAGACTGAAGCTTTCTTT.

This clone has a single count. The chain has TRBV5-6 and TRBJ2-3, with D tentatively TRBD2 (6 bases). The germline gives CDR1 SGHDT, CDR2 YYEEEE. V was clipped by 3 bases and J by 1 base, with 12 bases between them. The CDR3 is 15 residues long. The CDR3: CASSWEVSRTDTQYF. CDR3 bases: TGTGCCAGCAGCTGGGAGGTTTCACGCACAGATACGCAGTATTTT.

This rearrangement joins TRBV5-1 to TRBJ1-5, with 8 bases lining up with TRBD1. The CDR3 contains 15 residues. The germline gives CDR1 SGHRS, CDR2 YFSETQ. J gave up 3 bases and V 4 bases, and 6 bases lay outside the gene matches. The CDR3 DNA sequence: TGCGCCAGCAGCCCTACAGGGGGGGACAATCAGCCCCAGCATTTT. Its translation: CASSPTGGDNQPQHF. Using reference TRBV5-1 and TRBJ1-5 for the parts outside the CDR3, the full variable domain is KAGVTQTPRYLIKTRGQQVTLSCSPISGHRSVSWYQQTPGQGLQFLFEYFSETQRNKGNFPGRFSGRQFSNSRSEMNVSTLELGDSALYLCASSPTGGDNQPQHFGDGTRLSIL.

The V gene is TRBV6-1, the J gene TRBJ2-3; 8 bases agree with TRBD1. The CDR3 spans 15 residues. V gave up 3 bases and J gave up 4 bases; unmatched junction bases: 6. CDR1 and CDR2 (germline): MNHNS, SASEGT. The CDR3: CASSEGGTGADTQYF. The CDR3 DNA sequence: TGTGCCAGCAGTGAGGGCGGGACAGGCGCAGATACGCAGTATTTT.

The chain combines TRBV5-4 with TRBJ2-5; 9 bases fit TRBD2. V trimming: 0 bases; J trimming: 1 base; junction bases outside the gene matches: 4. The CDR3 sequence is 16 residues long. CDR1 is SGHNT, CDR2 YYREEE, per germline (reference sequence). The CDR3 sequence: CASSLEGGGGQETQYF. CDR3 nucleotides: TGTGCCAGCAGCTTGGAGGGCGGGGGGGGCCAAGAGACCCAGTACTTC.

This clone has just one count. One junction end disagrees with the germline gene, perhaps due to a read error. The identical CDR3 is also encoded by other nucleotide sequences in the sample. CDR3 nucleotide sequence: TGTGCCAGCTCACCAGGGGGCGGTCAGCCTCAGCATTTT. Protein: CASSPGGGQPQHF. This sequence joins TRBV18 and TRBJ1-5; weak D call: TRBD1 (6 bases). The germline gives CDR1 KGHSH, CDR2 LQKENI. The CDR3 runs 13 residues. The full variable domain, rest sourced from reference TRBV18 and TRBJ1-5, is NAGVMQNPRHLVRRRGQEARLRCSPMKGHSHVYWYRQLPEEGLKFMVYLQKENIIDESGMPKERFSAEFPKEGPSILRIQQVVRGDSAAYFCASSPGGGQPQHFGDGTRLSIL.

The V and J genes are TRBV7-4 and TRBJ2-3; possible D gene TRBD2, 5 bases. V dropped 2 bases and J dropped 2 bases, with 11 bases sitting between them. Looked up from germline, CDR1 is SGHVT and CDR2 is SQSDAQ. The CDR3 loop spans 15 amino acids. The CDR3 sequence is CASSLRRSPTDTQYF. The CDR3 bases are TGTGCCAGCAGCTTAAGGAGGTCCCCCACAGATACGCAGTATTTT.

In this sample, this clone turned up once. The gene calls are TRBV2 and TRBJ1-2; D is uncertain. There are 12 residues in the CDR3. Germline V gene data show CDR1 as SNHLY and CDR2 as FYNNEI. Trimming removed 1 base at V and 4 bases at J, with 4 bases between. CDR3 DNA: TGTGCCAGCAGTGAAGGAGTCTATGGCTACACCTTC. Protein product: CASSEGVYGYTF. The full variable domain, with the rest looked up from reference TRBV2 and TRBJ1-2, is EPEVTQTPSHQVTQMGQEVILRCVPISNHLYFYWYRQILGQKVEFLVSFYNNEISEKSEIFDDQFSVERPDGSNFTLKIRSTKLEDSAMYFCASSEGVYGYTFGSGTRLTVV.

The chain employs TRBV28 and TRBJ2-7; a weak D match, TRBD1 (6 bases). Trimming cost V 3 bases and J 3 bases, with 18 bases left between them. Germline V gene lookup returns CDR1 MDHEN and CDR2 SYDVKM. The CDR3 is 16 residues long. CDR3 DNA: TGTGCCAGCAGTTTTGGGGGCGCGGCGGGCTTCTACGAGCAGTACTTC. This sequence encodes CASSFGGAAGFYEQYF.

This chain connects TRBV5-6 to TRBJ1-5; 7 bases agree with TRBD1. CDR1 and CDR2 from the germline V gene are SGHDT and YYEEEE. The V and J ends lost 4 bases and 4 bases, in that order; junction bases with no gene match: 5. The CDR3 is 14 amino acids. CDR3 sequence: CASSPDRTNQPQHF. The CDR3 DNA follows: TGTGCCAGCAGCCCGGACAGGACGAATCAGCCCCAGCATTTT. The whole variable domain, filled in from reference TRBV5-6 and TRBJ1-5, reads DAGVTQSPTHLIKTRGQQVTLRCSPKSGHDTVSWYQQALGQGPQFIFQYYEEEERQRGNFPDRFSGHQFPNYSSELNVNALLLGDSALYLCASSPDRTNQPQHFGDGTRLSIL.

V gene TRBV7-6 combines with J gene TRBJ2-1; 7 bases match TRBD1. Germline-derived CDR1 and CDR2 are SGHVS and FNYEAQ. V was clipped by 3 bases and J by 1 base; unmatched bases: 6. This CDR3 is 16 amino acids long. This chain's CDR3 is CASSFNRGDSYNEQFF. The DNA of the CDR3 is TGTGCCAGCAGCTTCAACAGGGGCGATTCCTACAATGAGCAGTTCTTC.

The chain is built from TRBV4-3 and TRBJ2-6; TRBD1 matches 7 bases. The trim removed 4 bases at V and 2 bases at J, leaving 8 bases unmatched. The germline V gene has CDR1 LGHNA and CDR2 YSLEER. The CDR3 has 17 amino acids. In nucleotides, the CDR3 is TGCGCCAGCAGCCTCGACAGGGCTCCAACTGGGGCCAACGTCCTGACTTTC. Protein sequence: CASSLDRAPTGANVLTF.

The J gene is TRBJ2-1, the V gene TRBV19, with 7 bases that match TRBD1. CDR1 is LNHDA and CDR2 is SQIVND in the germline V gene (reference sequence). This CDR3 has 11 residues. V shed 10 bases and J 8 bases; nucleotides not matched to a gene: 5. CDR3: CAIDRADEQFF. In DNA form, the CDR3 reads TGTGCCATCGACAGGGCTGATGAGCAGTTCTTC.

This clone occurred a few times. V gene TRBV19 combines with J gene TRBJ1-2; 11 bases fit TRBD1. The CDR3 sequence is 14 residues long. Trimming removed 6 bases from V and 4 bases from J; junction bases left unmatched: 4. Per the germline V gene, CDR1 is LNHDA and CDR2 is SQIVND (reference sequence). The CDR3 here is CASRPGQGVYGYTF. The CDR3 nucleotides read TGTGCCAGTAGGCCGGGACAGGGGGTCTATGGCTACACCTTC. The full variable domain, rest sourced from reference TRBV19 and TRBJ1-2, is DGGITQSPKYLFRKEGQNVTLSCEQNLNHDAMYWYRQDPGQGLRLIYYSQIVNDFQKGDIAEGYSVSREKKESFPLTVTSAQKNPTAFYLCASRPGQGVYGYTFGSGTRLTVV.